This TCR beta chain was recorded in a study of Ad26.COV2.S vaccination and SARS-CoV-2 variants. TCRdb's table, derived via immunoSEQ multiplex PCR, lists solely in-frame clones and lacks some. The table has hundreds of thousands of clones, roughly 90% seen once. The sample's treatment: around 19 received Ad26.COV2.S at low or high dose, single or two shots; 5 received placebo; per-sample allocation not given. All samples were drawn on day 63, counting from the first vaccine or placebo injection. The CDR3 runs 15 residues. Germline CDR1 is LGHNT and CDR2 is FRNRAP. Trimming removed 4 bases at V and 9 bases at J, with 19 bases between.

Material: peripheral blood, obtained in a trial of Ad26.COV2.S vaccine versus placebo. This TCR came from a person aged 18-65 years who received the Ad26.COV2.S COVID-19 vaccine or a placebo. The chain couples TRBV12-5 to TRBJ2-1; D is possibly TRBD1 or TRBD2 (5 bases each). This chain's CDR3 is CASGSERGGDGEQFF. The CDR3 bases are TGTGCTAGTGGTTCGGAGAGGGGTGGAGACGGTGAGCAGTTCTTC.